In its sample, the clone carrying this TCR beta chain was seen a few times. Its antigen is unidentified. This sample is drawn from a study of cytomegalovirus exposure and HLA in healthy donors. Study background: Earlier work reported approximately 110 million unique TCR beta sequences from roughly 180 million T cells.

PCR used 60 Vbeta primers and 13 Jbeta primers. Data came from immunoSEQ multiplex PCR; TCRdb stores just in-frame clones and leaves some out. The repertoire has roughly 150,000 clones, about 82% of them found once; the top ten carry approximately 2.2%. Healthy bone marrow donors formed the donor group. Study-level results: Reports state that TCR beta sequences accurately predicted most subjects' HLA-A and HLA-B alleles. Earlier analysis yielded a pattern in which most TCR beta V segments were productive about 90% or about 30% of the time.

The source material was PBMCs. This clonotype was sampled from a male donor in good health and CMV-seronegative.

CDR3 in DNA: TGCGCCAGCAGCTCCCGGGACAGTGGATACTACGAGCAGTACTTC. It is translated as CASSSRDSGYYEQYF. The J gene is TRBJ2-7, the V gene TRBV4-1; 7 bases line up with TRBD1. CDR1 is MGHRA and CDR2 is YSYEKL in the germline V gene. There are 15 residues in the CDR3. With 5 bases clipped from V and 3 bases from J, the junction kept 10 bases outside the gene matches.